This TCR beta chain was sequenced in a study of cytomegalovirus exposure and HLA in healthy donors. This CDR3 has 16 residues. The V end was cut by 0 bases, the J end by 6 bases, with 14 bases between. Per the germline V gene, CDR1 is SGHTA and CDR2 is FQGNSA. It was with 60 Vbeta and 13 Jbeta primers that the PCR ran. Clones were read by immunoSEQ multiplex PCR, and TCRdb kept only the in-frame ones, dropping some. The data contain 200,000 to 300,000 clones, roughly 80% of them singletons. The sequenced sample was PBMCs. The rearrangement joins TRBV7-2 to TRBJ1-4, with D perhaps matching TRBD1 (6 bases). The sequence derives from a woman in her forties in good health and CMV-seropositive. The DNA of the CDR3 is TGTGCCAGCAGCTTAGCGGAGCTGGGGGCTGATGAAAAACTGTTTTTT. Translation: CASSLAELGADEKLFF.